This TCR beta chain was captured in a study of technical replicates of blood from several donors. Trimming stripped 3 bases from V and 4 bases from J, with 13 bases between. This CDR3 has 15 amino acids. CDR1 is MNHEY and CDR2 is SMNVEV in the germline V gene (reference sequence). The protocol was immunoSEQ multiplex PCR, while the TCRdb copy is restricted to in-frame clones and leaves out a portion. Of 79,000 or so clones listed, about 93% are singletons. The chain recombines TRBV27 with TRBJ1-5; a possible D gene is TRBD1 (5 bases). The material sequenced was T cells isolated from PBMCs. This receptor was taken from a human donor in good health. The CDR3 is CASSLGRGGNQPQHF. As DNA, the CDR3 is TGTGCCAGCAGTTTGGGGCGGGGTGGTAATCAGCCCCAGCATTTT.